Listed below are T cell receptor beta chains from one sample, sequenced in a study of shared clonotypes between healthy human individuals. The table came from immunoSEQ multiplex PCR; TCRdb's copy has only in-frame clones and leaves some out. This table has approximately 710,000 clones, about 90% appearing once. The sample comprised memory CD8+ T cells from PBMCs. These receptors all come from a man aged 18 to 29 in good health. Some clones in this sample may be carry-over from other donors' samples. The CDR3 runs from the conserved cysteine through the conserved F or W. The D gene is left open where the match is weak. The size field is filled for only some rows; it gives once, few, many or a size class.

>.|TRBV5-4|TRBJ2-2|.
CASSDTGELFF
TGTGCCAGCAGCGACACCGGGGAGCTGTTTTTT
>.|TRBV6-5|TRBJ2-4|.
CASSYSGGADIQYF
TGTGCCAGCAGTTACTCTGGCGGGGCGGACATTCAGTACTTC
>.|TRBV7-2|TRBJ1-6|.
CASSLSPRVYGNSPLHF
TGTGCCAGCAGCTTAAGCCCGCGGGTCTATGGGAATTCACCCCTCCACTTT
>.|TRBV5-1|TRBJ2-2|TRBD2
CASSLVVVLAGPENTGELFF
TGCGCCAGCAGCTTGGTAGTTGTACTAGCGGGGCCAGAGAACACCGGGGAGCTGTTTTTT
>once|TRBV6-5|TRBJ2-7|TRBD2
CASSFKSGRALNEQYF
TGTGCCAGCAGTTTCAAGAGCGGGAGGGCCCTCAACGAGCAGTACTTC
>.|TRBV5-4|TRBJ2-1|TRBD2
CASSGTSGPYNEQFF
TGTGCCAGCAGCGGGACTAGCGGACCCTACAATGAGCAGTTCTTC
>.|TRBV10-3|TRBJ2-7|.
CAISDSLEDGLYEQYF
TGTGCCATCAGTGATAGTTTGGAGGACGGACTCTACGAGCAGTACTTC
>.|TRBV4-1|TRBJ2-5|.
CASSRLVYLYGETQYF
TGCGCCAGCAGCCGGCTGGTGTATCTATATGGAGAGACCCAGTACTTC
>.|TRBV11-2|TRBJ2-7|.
CASSLEASVSYEQYF
TGTGCCAGCAGCTTAGAGGCTAGCGTATCCTACGAGCAGTACTTC
>.|TRBV7-9|TRBJ2-7|TRBD2
CASSPTDGLAGVSYEQYF
TGTGCCAGCAGCCCTACGGACGGGCTAGCGGGAGTCTCCTACGAGCAGTACTTC
>.|TRBV5-4|TRBJ2-7|TRBD2
CASSSRAGGPSYEQYF
TGTGCCAGCAGCAGCAGAGCGGGAGGGCCCTCCTACGAGCAGTACTTC
>.|TRBV9|TRBJ2-7|.
CASSVGRAAWEKQYF
TGTGCCAGCAGCGTAGGAAGAGCGGCATGGGAGAAGCAGTACTTC
>.|TRBV30|TRBJ2-5|.
CAWRARVRPGETQYF
TGTGCCTGGAGAGCCCGGGTACGACCTGGGGAGACCCAGTACTTC
>.|TRBV10-2|TRBJ1-1|.
CASNFRGLDTEAFF
TGCGCCAGCAACTTCAGGGGATTGGACACTGAAGCTTTCTTT
>.|TRBV27|TRBJ2-1|TRBD2
CASSPTSGRGTEQFF
TGTGCCAGCAGTCCCACTAGCGGGAGGGGAACTGAGCAGTTCTTC
>once|TRBV29-1|TRBJ2-1|TRBD2
CSVETSGSRGYNEQFF
TGCAGCGTTGAGACTAGCGGGAGCCGGGGGTACAATGAGCAGTTCTTC
>.|TRBV5-1|TRBJ1-1|TRBD1
CASSSLRTGASSMNTEAFF
TGCGCCAGCAGCTCACTGAGAACAGGGGCCTCCTCAATGAACACTGAAGCTTTCTTT
>.|TRBV28|TRBJ2-7|TRBD1
CASSLDGQGAFEQYF
TGTGCCAGCAGTTTGGATGGTCAGGGGGCGTTCGAGCAGTACTTC
>.|TRBV6-5|TRBJ1-5|.
CASSYSSGYSPQHF
TGTGCCAGCAGTTACTCGAGTGGGTATTCGCCCCAGCATTTT
>.|TRBV28|TRBJ2-5|.
CASSILPGGYETQYF
TGTGCCAGCAGTATACTACCAGGGGGGTACGAGACCCAGTACTTC
>.|TRBV7-9|TRBJ2-3|TRBD2
CAIPPSGRDDTQYF
TGTGCCATCCCCCCTAGCGGGAGGGACGATACGCAGTATTTT
>.|TRBV21-1|TRBJ2-5|.
CASSSHRGVAGLQETQYF
TGTGCCAGCAGCTCACACAGAGGGGTAGCGGGCCTCCAAGAGACCCAGTACTTC
>.|TRBV11-2|TRBJ2-7|.
CASSLFFASYEQYF
TGTGCCAGCAGCTTATTTTTCGCGTCCTACGAGCAGTACTTC
>.|TRBV4-1|TRBJ2-7|.
CASSQAEGFTYEQYF
TGCGCCAGCAGCCAAGCCGAGGGATTCACCTACGAGCAGTACTTC
>.|TRBV6-1|TRBJ2-6|.
CASSEEGSGANVLTF
TGTGCCAGCAGTGAAGAAGGCTCTGGGGCCAACGTCCTGACTTTC
>.|TRBV4-1|TRBJ2-1|.
CASSRTGFNEQFF
TGCGCCAGCAGCCGCACAGGTTTCAATGAGCAGTTCTTC
>.|TRBV27|TRBJ2-7|.
CASSIRGSGASYEQYF
TGTGCCAGCAGCATTCGAGGGTCGGGTGCGTCCTACGAGCAGTACTTC
>.|TRBV28|TRBJ1-2|.
CASSLLGEDYGYTF
TGTGCCAGCAGTCTTCTGGGGGAGGATTATGGCTACACCTTC
>.|TRBV7-6|TRBJ2-3|TRBD2
CASSWTSGSKVTDTQYF
TGTGCCAGCAGCTGGACTAGCGGGAGTAAGGTCACAGATACGCAGTATTTT
>.|TRBV21-1|TRBJ1-2|.
CASSKVATVHGYTF
TGTGCCAGCAGCAAAGTTGCGACAGTTCATGGCTACACCTTC
>.|TRBV4-1|TRBJ2-7|TRBD2
CASSQEFRAGGSYEQYF
TGCGCCAGCAGCCAAGAGTTTAGGGCGGGAGGTTCCTACGAGCAGTACTTC
>.|TRBV5-4|TRBJ1-1|.
CASSVQGALEAFF
TGTGCCAGCAGCGTACAGGGAGCTCTTGAAGCTTTCTTT
>.|TRBV28|TRBJ1-3|.
CATPHDSGKRYF
TGTGCCACTCCACACGATTCAGGGAAGCGATATTTT
>.|TRBV29-1|TRBJ2-5|.
CSGLADETQYF
TGCAGCGGACTGGCCGATGAGACCCAGTACTTC
>.|TRBV9|TRBJ1-1|TRBD1
CASSVDSQGVKTEAFF
TGTGCCAGCAGCGTAGACTCACAGGGGGTAAAGACTGAAGCTTTCTTT
>.|TRBV5-6|TRBJ1-2|TRBD1
CASSSGTGVNYGYTF
TGTGCCAGCAGCAGCGGGACAGGGGTAAACTATGGCTACACCTTC
>.|TRBV27|TRBJ2-5|.
CASSFSIMGGETQYF
TGTGCCAGCAGTTTCTCTATTATGGGGGGAGAGACCCAGTACTTC
>.|TRBV28|TRBJ1-1|TRBD1
CASSLTGEGTEAFF
TGTGCCAGCAGTTTAACAGGGGAAGGTACTGAAGCTTTCTTT
>.|TRBV7-8|TRBJ2-7|.
CASSFRDLPYEQYF
TGTGCCAGCAGCTTCCGGGATCTTCCTTACGAGCAGTACTTC
>.|TRBV9|TRBJ2-1|.
CASSASRGGVNEQFF
TGTGCCAGCAGCGCCAGTAGAGGGGGGGTTAATGAGCAGTTCTTC
>.|TRBV7-9|TRBJ1-1|.
CASSLDGWGQDTEAFF
TGTGCCAGCAGCTTAGATGGTTGGGGGCAGGATACTGAAGCTTTCTTT
>.|TRBV27|TRBJ1-1|TRBD1
CASSTKSPGTGFDTEAFF
TGTGCCAGCAGTACCAAAAGTCCCGGGACAGGGTTCGACACTGAAGCTTTCTTT
>.|TRBV4-1|TRBJ1-1|TRBD1
CASSGTANTEAFF
TGCGCCAGCAGTGGGACAGCGAACACTGAAGCTTTCTTT
>.|TRBV5-6|TRBJ2-7|.
CASSLGGGPYEQYF
TGTGCCAGCAGCCTAGGGGGAGGGCCCTACGAGCAGTACTTC
>.|TRBV2|TRBJ1-1|TRBD1
CASRQDTSTGPLMNTEAFF
TGTGCCAGCAGGCAAGACACCTCGACAGGGCCCCTGATGAACACTGAAGCTTTCTTT
>.|TRBV5-1|TRBJ1-2|.
CASSFDAREYYGYTF
TGCGCCAGCAGCTTCGACGCCAGAGAGTACTATGGCTACACCTTC
>once|TRBV2|TRBJ2-1|.
CASRGTESSYNEQFF
TGTGCCAGCAGGGGAACAGAAAGCTCCTACAATGAGCAGTTCTTC
>.|TRBV28|TRBJ1-4|.
CASTPGPSRARANEKLFF
TGTGCCAGCACCCCCGGGCCCAGTCGCGCCCGGGCTAATGAAAAACTGTTTTTT
>.|TRBV19|TRBJ1-5|.
CASSIAPGGNQPQHF
TGTGCCAGTAGTATAGCCCCCGGGGGCAATCAGCCCCAGCATTTT